This is a list of T cell receptor beta chains from one sample in a study of OX40 agonist ivuxolimab in advanced cancers. Profiled with immunoSEQ multiplex PCR; TCRdb holds only in-frame clones, not every one. The sample carries over 90,000 clones, about 86% recorded once. The sequenced sample was CD4+ or CD8+ T cells sorted from blood, obtained in a trial of the OX40 agonist ivuxolimab. The receptors were sampled from an adult with an advanced solid tumor such as melanoma, head and neck, liver or kidney cancer. CDR3s include the opening cysteine and the closing phenylalanine or tryptophan. D genes are given only for firm matches. Clone size appears in some rows only: once, few, many, or a class for an expanded clone.

d_call,v_call,j_call,cdr3_length,clone_size,cdr3_aa,cdr3_nt
TRBD1,TRBV20-1,TRBJ1-2,11,.,CSALDRDGYTF,TGCAGTGCCCTGGACAGGGACGGCTACACCTTC
.,TRBV27,TRBJ1-4,14,.,CASSFRWTVEKLFF,TGTGCCAGCAGTTTCCGCTGGACTGTCGAAAAACTGTTTTTT
.,TRBV18,TRBJ2-1,13,.,CASSPRGRNEQFF,TGTGCCAGCTCACCACGGGGACGCAATGAGCAGTTCTTC
.,TRBV19,TRBJ2-2,12,.,CASSRLAGELFF,TGTGCCAGTAGTCGTCTGGCCGGGGAGCTGTTTTTT
.,TRBV7-9,TRBJ1-3,15,once,CASSLDGGAGNTIYF,TGTGCCAGCAGCTTAGATGGGGGAGCTGGAAACACCATATATTTT
.,TRBV5-1,TRBJ1-1,13,.,CASKVQEMAEAFF,TGCGCCAGCAAAGTACAGGAGATGGCTGAAGCTTTCTTT
.,TRBV10-3,TRBJ1-2,13,few,CAISVAADYGYTF,TGTGCCATCAGTGTCGCGGCGGATTATGGCTACACCTTC
TRBD1,TRBV9,TRBJ1-4,15,.,CASSPRTGPGGKLFF,TGTGCCAGCAGCCCCCGGACAGGGCCAGGAGGAAAACTGTTTTTT
.,TRBV19,TRBJ2-7,12,few,CASNSPRSEQYF,TGTGCCAGTAATTCCCCCAGGAGCGAGCAGTACTTC
.,TRBV9,TRBJ2-7,13,.,CASSVSGGYEQYF,TGTGCCAGCAGCGTTAGCGGTGGTTACGAGCAGTACTTC
TRBD1,TRBV12-5,TRBJ1-2,15,.,CASGLSGTANYGYTF,TGTGCTAGTGGTTTGTCCGGGACAGCGAACTATGGCTACACCTTC